Listed below are T cell receptor beta chains from one sample, sequenced in a study of control samples from healthy donors and cancer patients. Assay used: immunoSEQ multiplex PCR; TCRdb lists only in-frame clones, some missing. In the table there are fewer than 250,000 clones, roughly nine tenths of which are singletons. Sequencing used blood. These receptor sequences come from a man between 25 and 39 years old in good health. CDR3s include the opening cysteine and the closing phenylalanine or tryptophan. Each record gives: V gene, J gene, CDR3 protein.

TRBV19,TRBJ1-2,CASSFLGLNYGYTF
TRBV4-1,TRBJ2-4,CASSQDPAGAPGNIQYF
TRBV7-2,TRBJ1-6,CASSPRQNSPLHF
TRBV25-1,TRBJ1-1,CASSDPGTGIDTEAFF
TRBV5-6,TRBJ2-3,CASSPPSGGATDTQYF
TRBV11-2,TRBJ1-5,CASSYQLDQPQHF
TRBV19,TRBJ1-3,CASSFGTGDQNTIYF
TRBV15,TRBJ1-5,CATSRDSGQGNQPQHF
TRBV18,TRBJ1-1,CASSPQRSTEAFF
TRBV5-1,TRBJ1-3,CASSLGQSNSGNTIYF
TRBV5-1,TRBJ2-5,CASSPGGTSGNQETQYF
TRBV5-1,TRBJ2-7,CASSLDRSGGNYEQYF
TRBV3-1/TRBV3-2,TRBJ2-7,CASSSDRSSYEQYF
TRBV25-1,TRBJ1-2,CASSEFGQGANGYTF
TRBV12-3/TRBV12-4,TRBJ2-7,CASSLVTSYEQYF
TRBV19,TRBJ1-1,CASSTTRRQLNTEAFF
TRBV5-1,TRBJ1-1,CASRSTNTEAFF
TRBV11-3,TRBJ2-3,CASSLDSAGASTDTQYF
TRBV4-1,TRBJ2-3,CASSQDQPGKGVDTQYF
TRBV2,TRBJ2-1,CASSELRGTANEQFF
TRBV29-1,TRBJ2-1,CSVHATVGNEQFF
TRBV4-2,TRBJ1-1,CASSQEMGVTEAFF
TRBV2,TRBJ2-3,CASSDVLNTQYF
TRBV7-8,TRBJ1-1,CASSLSGGSIGEAFF
TRBV19,TRBJ2-5,CASSISPNRETQYF
TRBV4-1,TRBJ2-3,CASSTPSGTSGDTQYF
TRBV15,TRBJ1-5,CATSRVRGALNQPQHF
TRBV13,TRBJ2-5,CASTPKGRRYQETQYF
TRBV6-5,TRBJ2-7,CASEDRGRLYYEQYF
TRBV7-8,TRBJ1-2,CASSLVPNYGYTF
TRBV4-2,TRBJ1-5,CASSQAFDSDNQPQHF
TRBV2,TRBJ1-6,CASTRSYLSLHF
TRBV6-6,TRBJ2-1,CASTIAGNSYNEQFF
TRBV7-9,TRBJ2-3,CATPDPTPDTQYF
TRBV19,TRBJ1-1,CASSTGTYIFAFF
TRBV11-3,TRBJ2-1,CASSLDNEQFF